This T cell receptor beta chain was observed in a study of lymphopenia after photon versus proton radiotherapy. Findings of the study overall: Photon-treated patients lost naive T cells and TCR diversity; proton-treated stayed stable. Larger post-nadir TCR diversity loss correlated inversely with survival in deceased patients.

The J segment lost 7 bases and the V segment lost 3 bases, leaving 4 bases of the junction unmatched. The CDR3 runs to 15 residues. CDR1 and CDR2 from the germline V gene are ENHRY and SYGVKD. Using immunoSEQ multiplex PCR, the repertoire was profiled, and TCRdb retains in-frame clones only, with some absent. Of about 19,000 clones in the sample, around 90% were seen once. For this clone: Its antigen is not identified.

Sample: peripheral blood, taken from a patient treated with photon-based radiotherapy. This TCR derives from a man between 60 and 75 years old with pancreatic cancer. This chain links TRBV10-3 with TRBJ2-1; 12 nucleotides agree with TRBD2. This CDR3 reads CAISDLAGGENEQFF. CDR3 nucleotides: TGTGCCATCAGTGACCTAGCGGGGGGGGAAAATGAGCAGTTCTTC.